Shown below are 9 T cell receptor beta chains from a single sample sequenced in a study of OX40 agonist ivuxolimab in advanced cancers. Libraries were constructed by the immunoSEQ multiplex PCR assay. What TCRdb holds here is the immuneACCESS table cut down to in-frame rearrangements. Part of the clones is not present; checked against another copy, under half of the missing clones reflect an unresolved V gene, and the others are unexplained. The sample profile shows 25,000 to 30,000 clones; 84% of them were found once. The ten largest clones capture 15% to 20% of the sample. The sample in question was CD4+ or CD8+ T cells sorted from blood, obtained in a trial of the OX40 agonist ivuxolimab. The source is an adult with an advanced solid tumor such as melanoma, head and neck, liver or kidney cancer.

This chain links TRBV27 with TRBJ2-7; D might be TRBD1 or TRBD2, each matching 5 bases. The CDR3 has 13 amino acids. With 7 bases removed from V and 4 bases from J, the gap between germline ends came to 14 bases. From germline, CDR1 is MNHEY and CDR2 SMNVEV (reference sequence). Here the CDR3 reads CASTGPPVYEQYF. CDR3 sequence (DNA): TGTGCCAGCACGGGACCTCCCGTATACGAGCAGTACTTC.

V is TRBV10-2 and J is TRBJ1-3; no clear D gene. This CDR3 is 14 amino acids long. V was pared by 3 bases and J by 0 bases, with 6 bases between. Germline-derived CDR1 and CDR2 are WSHSY and SAAADI. The CDR3 bases are TGCGCCAGCAGTGAACCGAGCTCTGGAAACACCATATATTTT. Translated, it gives CASSEPSSGNTIYF.

This clone was seen only once. The gene calls are TRBV15 and TRBJ2-1, with TRBD1 matching 8 bases. The J segment lost 4 bases and the V segment lost 7 bases, leaving 6 bases of the junction unmatched. Germline loops: CDR1 LNHNV, CDR2 YYDKDF (reference sequence). CDR3 size: 14 residues. CDR3 nucleotides: TGTGCCACCACCCGGGACAGGATTTACAATGAGCAGTTCTTC. Protein product: CATTRDRIYNEQFF.

This chain connects TRBV10-3 to TRBJ2-3, with D maybe TRBD1 (5 bases). Trimming shortened V by 0 bases and J by 0 bases, and 13 bases separated the two germline ends. Germline V CDR1 and CDR2: ENHRY, SYGVKD. The CDR3 consists of 17 residues. The CDR3 DNA reads as TGTGCCATCAGTGAGTCGAGTAGGACAAAGAGCACAGATACGCAGTATTTT. Its translation is CAISESSRTKSTDTQYF.

The V gene is TRBV21-1, the J gene TRBJ1-4; the table calls TRBD1, which could not be checked here. TRBV21-1 is labeled a pseudogene. The CDR3 covers 14 residues. CDR3 DNA sequence: TGTGCCAGGGTCCCAGGGTCAACTAATGAAAAACTGTTTTTT. Its protein product is CARVPGSTNEKLFF.

The chain links TRBV19 to TRBJ2-7; 7 positions agree with TRBD2. Germline assignment: CDR1 LNHDA and CDR2 SQIVND (reference sequence). CDR3 length equals 18 residues. Trimming cost V 5 bases and J 0 bases; bases outside gene matches: 16. The CDR3 nucleotides are TGTGCCAGTAGTGTAGGACTAGTACTTTCCTTATACTCCTACGAGCAGTACTTC. It yields the protein CASSVGLVLSLYSYEQYF.

The gene calls are TRBV7-8 and TRBJ2-7, with TRBD1 identical over 8 bases. The J segment lost 3 bases and the V segment lost 5 bases, leaving 3 bases of the junction unmatched. CDR1 is SGHVS and CDR2 is FQNEAQ in the germline V gene. CDR3 length equals 13 residues. The CDR3 sequence is CASSIDRGYEQYF. The DNA for the CDR3 is TGTGCCAGCAGCATTGACAGGGGCTACGAGCAGTACTTC.

This clone was counted once. The chain employs TRBV27 and TRBJ1-5, with a weak D call TRBD2 (6 bases). The J call is uncertain, as TRBJ2-3 better fits the DNA end. CDR3 length: 16 residues. The germline V gene encodes CDR1 MNHEY and CDR2 SMNVEV (reference sequence). CDR3 coding DNA: TGTGCCAGCAGCCGCTGGGGGGTCCTAAGCAATCAGCCCCAGTATTTT. The encoded protein is CASSRWGVLSNQPQYF.

This chain uses TRBV6-1 with TRBJ2-7; D may be TRBD2 (5 bases). Germline-derived CDR1 and CDR2 are MNHNS and SASEGT. The V and J ends lost 4 bases and 3 bases respectively, with 16 bases between them. The CDR3 consists of 15 residues. CDR3 nucleotides: TGTGCCAGCAGTGCCCGACTAATACCTAACTACGAGCAGTACTTC. Translation: CASSARLIPNYEQYF.